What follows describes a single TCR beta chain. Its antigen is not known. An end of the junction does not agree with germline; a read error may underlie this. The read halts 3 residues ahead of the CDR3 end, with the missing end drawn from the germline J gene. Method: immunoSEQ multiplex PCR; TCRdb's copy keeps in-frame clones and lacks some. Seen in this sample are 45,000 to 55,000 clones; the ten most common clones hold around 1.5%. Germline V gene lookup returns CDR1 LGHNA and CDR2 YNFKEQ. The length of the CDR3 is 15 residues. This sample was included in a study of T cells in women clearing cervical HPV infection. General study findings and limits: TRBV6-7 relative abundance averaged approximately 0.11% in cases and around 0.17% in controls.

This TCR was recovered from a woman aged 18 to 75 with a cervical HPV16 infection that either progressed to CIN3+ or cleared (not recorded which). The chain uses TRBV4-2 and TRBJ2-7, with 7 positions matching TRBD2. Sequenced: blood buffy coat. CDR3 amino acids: CASSQAVRGSYEQYF. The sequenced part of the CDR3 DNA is TGCGCCAGCAGCCAAGCGGTGCGGGGGTCCTACGAG.